Listed below are T cell receptor beta chains from one sample, sequenced in a study of T cell responses to AZD1222 COVID-19 vaccine. Data came from immunoSEQ multiplex PCR; TCRdb stores just in-frame clones and leaves some out. The sample consists of tens of thousands of clones, roughly nine tenths of them appearing once. The sequenced sample was peripheral blood, obtained 28 days after the second AZD1222 dose. The receptors were sampled from an adult who received the AZD1222 COVID-19 vaccine. CDR3s include the opening cysteine and the closing phenylalanine or tryptophan. D genes are given only for firm matches. The size of a clone is reported for some rows only, either as once, few or many, or as a class for expanded clones.

j_gene: TRBJ1-1
d_gene: TRBD1
abundance: NA
v_gene: TRBV25-1
CDR3nt: TGTGCCAGCAGTGAACGGACAGGGGGATCTTTCTTT
CDR3aa: CASSERTGGSFF

j_gene: TRBJ1-2
d_gene: NA
abundance: few
v_gene: TRBV19
CDR3nt: TGTGCCAGTAGACCCGACCAACGGAACTATGGCTACACCTTC
CDR3aa: CASRPDQRNYGYTF

j_gene: TRBJ2-1
d_gene: NA
abundance: NA
v_gene: TRBV5-1
CDR3nt: TGCGCCAGCAGCCGGCGGGGAAACAATGAGCAGTTCTTC
CDR3aa: CASSRRGNNEQFF

j_gene: TRBJ1-6
d_gene: TRBD1
abundance: NA
v_gene: TRBV7-8
CDR3nt: TGTGCCAGCAGCCCGCGACAGGGAGGAAATTCACCCCTCCACTTT
CDR3aa: CASSPRQGGNSPLHF

j_gene: TRBJ2-1
d_gene: TRBD1
abundance: NA
v_gene: TRBV28
CDR3nt: TGTGCCAGCAGTTCCGGACAGGGTGACGACAATGAGCAGTTCTTC
CDR3aa: CASSSGQGDDNEQFF

j_gene: TRBJ2-5
d_gene: NA
abundance: few
v_gene: TRBV2
CDR3nt: TGTGCCAGCAGTGGGACTACACAAGAGACCCAGTACTTC
CDR3aa: CASSGTTQETQYF

j_gene: TRBJ1-5
d_gene: NA
abundance: NA
v_gene: TRBV5-8
CDR3nt: TGTGCCAGCAGCCCGCGGGAGGGAAATCAGCCCCAGCATTTT
CDR3aa: CASSPREGNQPQHF

j_gene: TRBJ1-3
d_gene: NA
abundance: few
v_gene: TRBV4-2
CDR3nt: TGTGCCAGCAGCCCTCAGGGGACTCGCTCTGGAAACACCATATATTTT
CDR3aa: CASSPQGTRSGNTIYF

j_gene: TRBJ1-2
d_gene: NA
abundance: NA
v_gene: TRBV15
CDR3nt: TGTGCCACCAAGGGGCCCGCAGACTATGGCTACACCTTC
CDR3aa: CATKGPADYGYTF

j_gene: TRBJ2-7
d_gene: TRBD2
abundance: few
v_gene: TRBV5-1
CDR3nt: TGCGCCAGCAGCTTGGAGGTGCGGGGGGTTCCCTACGAGCAGTACTTC
CDR3aa: CASSLEVRGVPYEQYF

j_gene: TRBJ2-2
d_gene: NA
abundance: NA
v_gene: TRBV14
CDR3nt: TGTGCCAGCAGCTACAACCACGGGGCCGGGGAGCTGTTTTTT
CDR3aa: CASSYNHGAGELFF

j_gene: TRBJ2-5
d_gene: NA
abundance: once
v_gene: TRBV11-2
CDR3nt: TGTGCCAGCAGCCCTACTTCGGGACCTCAAGAGACCCAGTACTTC
CDR3aa: CASSPTSGPQETQYF

j_gene: TRBJ2-5
d_gene: TRBD2
abundance: NA
v_gene: TRBV5-6
CDR3nt: TGTGCCAGCAGCTGGAGGACTAGCGGGGGAGAGACCCAGTACTTC
CDR3aa: CASSWRTSGGETQYF

j_gene: TRBJ1-1
d_gene: NA
abundance: NA
v_gene: TRBV9
CDR3nt: TGTGCCAGCAGTCGGGGAAGGGTCTCTGAAGCTTTCTTT
CDR3aa: CASSRGRVSEAFF

j_gene: TRBJ1-1
d_gene: NA
abundance: NA
v_gene: TRBV6-1
CDR3nt: TGTGCCAGCAGTGGGGTTGGGAGCCTCATGAACACTGAAGCTTTCTTT
CDR3aa: CASSGVGSLMNTEAFF

j_gene: TRBJ1-5
d_gene: TRBD1
abundance: NA
v_gene: TRBV27
CDR3nt: TGTGCCAGCAGGGTCAGGGGGGATAGCAATCAGCCCCAGCATTTT
CDR3aa: CASRVRGDSNQPQHF

j_gene: TRBJ1-4
d_gene: TRBD1
abundance: NA
v_gene: TRBV5-1
CDR3nt: TGCGCCAGCAGCTCCGGACAGGGAGGGTGGGAAAAACTGTTTTTT
CDR3aa: CASSSGQGGWEKLFF

j_gene: TRBJ2-7
d_gene: NA
abundance: few
v_gene: TRBV5-5
CDR3nt: TGTGCCAGCAGCACGGGACAACTCTACGAGCAGTACTTC
CDR3aa: CASSTGQLYEQYF

j_gene: TRBJ2-2
d_gene: NA
abundance: NA
v_gene: TRBV11-2
CDR3nt: TGTGCCAGCAGCTTAACTGCAGGAGCGAACACCGGGGAGCTGTTTTTT
CDR3aa: CASSLTAGANTGELFF

j_gene: TRBJ1-1
d_gene: NA
abundance: NA
v_gene: TRBV19
CDR3nt: TGTGCCAGTAGTATAGCTGGGCCCAACACTGAAGCTTTCTTT
CDR3aa: CASSIAGPNTEAFF

j_gene: TRBJ1-1
d_gene: NA
abundance: NA
v_gene: TRBV4-1
CDR3nt: TGCGCCAGCAGCCGCAGGGAGGACACTGAAGCTTTCTTT
CDR3aa: CASSRREDTEAFF

j_gene: TRBJ1-1
d_gene: NA
abundance: few
v_gene: TRBV16
CDR3nt: TGTGCCAGCAGCCAATCCTACATGAACACTGAAGCTTTCTTT
CDR3aa: CASSQSYMNTEAFF

j_gene: TRBJ1-5
d_gene: TRBD1
abundance: NA
v_gene: TRBV19
CDR3nt: TGTGCCAGTGGACCCCGGGACAGAACATTTCAGCCCCAGCATTTT
CDR3aa: CASGPRDRTFQPQHF

j_gene: TRBJ2-2
d_gene: NA
abundance: NA
v_gene: TRBV5-4
CDR3nt: TGTGCCAGCAGCTTTGGGGGGCCGGCCGGGGAGCTGTTTTTT
CDR3aa: CASSFGGPAGELFF

j_gene: TRBJ1-2
d_gene: NA
abundance: once
v_gene: TRBV25-1
CDR3nt: TGTGCCAGCAGTGACCCTTCAAGCGGGGACGACCCCTATGGCTACACCTTC
CDR3aa: CASSDPSSGDDPYGYTF

j_gene: TRBJ2-7
d_gene: NA
abundance: NA
v_gene: TRBV23-1
CDR3nt: TGCGCCAGCAGTCCTGGGACTTCCTCCTACGAGCAGTACTTC
CDR3aa: CASSPGTSSYEQYF

j_gene: TRBJ2-7
d_gene: NA
abundance: NA
v_gene: TRBV7-2
CDR3nt: TGTGCCAGCAGGCTCGGGGGGCCAGGCAACTACGAGCAGTACTTC
CDR3aa: CASRLGGPGNYEQYF

j_gene: TRBJ1-3
d_gene: NA
abundance: few
v_gene: TRBV7-9
CDR3nt: TGTGCCAGCAGCTTAATAGGGCACTCTGGAAACACCATATATTTT
CDR3aa: CASSLIGHSGNTIYF

j_gene: TRBJ1-5
d_gene: NA
abundance: NA
v_gene: TRBV27
CDR3nt: TGTGCCAGCGGCCAAATCAAGGGTAGCAATCAGCCCCAGCATTTT
CDR3aa: CASGQIKGSNQPQHF

j_gene: TRBJ1-1
d_gene: NA
abundance: once
v_gene: TRBV10-3
CDR3nt: TGTGCCATCAGTGAGTCGCTCGGGGCTCAGGCTTTCTTT
CDR3aa: CAISESLGAQAFF

j_gene: TRBJ1-5
d_gene: NA
abundance: NA
v_gene: TRBV5-8
CDR3nt: TGTGCCAGCAGCACAGACAGGACGGGGGCCCAGCATTTT
CDR3aa: CASSTDRTGAQHF

j_gene: TRBJ1-1
d_gene: TRBD1
abundance: NA
v_gene: TRBV6-1
CDR3nt: TGTGCCAGCAGTGACGGGGGGACAGGGGGAAACCCACGAGCTTTCTTT
CDR3aa: CASSDGGTGGNPRAFF

j_gene: TRBJ2-2
d_gene: NA
abundance: NA
v_gene: TRBV2
CDR3nt: TGTGCCAGCAGCCCAATCCCCACCGGGGAGCTGTTTTTT
CDR3aa: CASSPIPTGELFF

j_gene: TRBJ1-6
d_gene: NA
abundance: NA
v_gene: TRBV19
CDR3nt: TGTGCCAGTAGTATAGATTACCATTCACCCCTCCACTTT
CDR3aa: CASSIDYHSPLHF

j_gene: TRBJ1-1
d_gene: NA
abundance: NA
v_gene: TRBV11-2
CDR3nt: TGTGCCAGCAGCTCCCTCGGGCGCACTGAAGCTTTCTTT
CDR3aa: CASSSLGRTEAFF

j_gene: TRBJ2-1
d_gene: TRBD2
abundance: NA
v_gene: TRBV7-3
CDR3nt: TGTGCCAGCAGCTTAAGCCTAGCGGGGGGCCGGAGCTCCTACAATGAGCAGTTCTTC
CDR3aa: CASSLSLAGGRSSYNEQFF

j_gene: TRBJ2-7
d_gene: NA
abundance: once
v_gene: TRBV7-3
CDR3nt: TGTGCCAGCAGCTTAGGGCCCAACAGGGCCACTTTTCCCGAGCAGTACTTC
CDR3aa: CASSLGPNRATFPEQYF

j_gene: TRBJ2-5
d_gene: NA
abundance: NA
v_gene: TRBV7-6
CDR3nt: TGTGCCAGCAGCTCAAACAGGGTGGGAGGGGAGACCCAGTACTTC
CDR3aa: CASSSNRVGGETQYF

j_gene: TRBJ2-3
d_gene: TRBD2
abundance: NA
v_gene: TRBV6-5
CDR3nt: TGTGCCAGCTCCAGCGGGGGCCCTCGGAATACGCAGTATTTT
CDR3aa: CASSSGGPRNTQYF

j_gene: TRBJ2-6
d_gene: NA
abundance: once
v_gene: TRBV4-1
CDR3nt: TGCGCCAGCAGCCCCCAGTCTGGGGCCAACGTCCTGACTTTC
CDR3aa: CASSPQSGANVLTF

j_gene: TRBJ1-2
d_gene: TRBD1
abundance: NA
v_gene: TRBV5-1
CDR3nt: TGCGCCAGCGGGGATCCCGCGACAGGGATTCACGGCTACACCTTC
CDR3aa: CASGDPATGIHGYTF

j_gene: TRBJ1-4
d_gene: NA
abundance: once
v_gene: TRBV7-2
CDR3nt: TGTGCCAGCACCCAGATGAGGGGGGAAAAACTGTTTTTT
CDR3aa: CASTQMRGEKLFF

j_gene: TRBJ1-4
d_gene: NA
abundance: NA
v_gene: TRBV20-1
CDR3nt: TGCAGTGCCCTCTCGGGGGGCAAACTGTTTTTT
CDR3aa: CSALSGGKLFF

j_gene: TRBJ2-2
d_gene: NA
abundance: NA
v_gene: TRBV5-1
CDR3nt: TGCGCCAGCAGCTCAGACGGGAACACCGGGGAGCTGTTTTTT
CDR3aa: CASSSDGNTGELFF

j_gene: TRBJ1-1
d_gene: NA
abundance: NA
v_gene: TRBV13
CDR3nt: TGTGCCAGCAGCTTGGACAGCTTGAACACTGAAGCTTTCTTT
CDR3aa: CASSLDSLNTEAFF

j_gene: TRBJ2-1
d_gene: TRBD2
abundance: NA
v_gene: TRBV7-6
CDR3nt: TGTGCCAGCAGCTTAGGCGGGGGGACCTACAATGAGCAGTTCTTC
CDR3aa: CASSLGGGTYNEQFF

j_gene: TRBJ2-5
d_gene: TRBD2
abundance: NA
v_gene: TRBV5-6
CDR3nt: TGTGCCAGCAGCTTGCTGGGGCGGGGGCAAGAGACCCAGTACTTC
CDR3aa: CASSLLGRGQETQYF

j_gene: TRBJ1-5
d_gene: NA
abundance: NA
v_gene: TRBV5-1
CDR3nt: TGCGCCAGCAGCTTGGCCCCGGGAACCAATCAGCCCCAGCATTTT
CDR3aa: CASSLAPGTNQPQHF

j_gene: TRBJ1-2
d_gene: NA
abundance: NA
v_gene: TRBV7-9
CDR3nt: TGTGCCAGCAGCTTAGCCGGCGCGAATGGGGCCTATGGCTACACCTTC
CDR3aa: CASSLAGANGAYGYTF

j_gene: TRBJ1-5
d_gene: NA
abundance: NA
v_gene: TRBV2
CDR3nt: TGTGCCAGCAGTAATCTACGGACAATTTATAGCAATCAGCCCCAGCATTTT
CDR3aa: CASSNLRTIYSNQPQHF

j_gene: TRBJ1-4
d_gene: NA
abundance: NA
v_gene: TRBV7-8
CDR3nt: TGTGCCAGCAGCCGGGCGCGGAGGGGTGCAACTAATGAAAAACTGTTTTTT
CDR3aa: CASSRARRGATNEKLFF

j_gene: TRBJ2-5
d_gene: NA
abundance: NA
v_gene: TRBV2
CDR3nt: TGTGCCAGCAGCGTGGGAGGCTTAGGGACCCAGTACTTC
CDR3aa: CASSVGGLGTQYF